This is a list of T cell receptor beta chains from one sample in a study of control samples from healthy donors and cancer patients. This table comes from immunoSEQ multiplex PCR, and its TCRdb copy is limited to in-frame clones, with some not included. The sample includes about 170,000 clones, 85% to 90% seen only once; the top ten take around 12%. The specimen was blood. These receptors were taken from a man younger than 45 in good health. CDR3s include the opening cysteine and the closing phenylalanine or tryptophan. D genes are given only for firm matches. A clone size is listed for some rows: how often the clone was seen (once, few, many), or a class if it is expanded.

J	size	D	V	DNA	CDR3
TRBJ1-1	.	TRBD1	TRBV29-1	TGCAGCGGGGACAGGCCTACTGAAGCTTTCTTT	CSGDRPTEAFF
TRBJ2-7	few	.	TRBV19	TGTGCCAGTAGTATGGAGGGGCTAGCGAATGACGAGCAGTACTTC	CASSMEGLANDEQYF
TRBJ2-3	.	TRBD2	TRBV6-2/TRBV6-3	TGTGCCAGCAGTATCGGGACTAGCGGAAGTACTTACACAGATACGCAGTATTTT	CASSIGTSGSTYTDTQYF
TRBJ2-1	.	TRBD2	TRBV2	TGTGCCAGCAGTGGGCTAGCGGACCTCTACAATGAGCAGTTCTTC	CASSGLADLYNEQFF
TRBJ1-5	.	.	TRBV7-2	TGTGCCAGCTCCATAAAAGGGGGACATCAGCCCCAGCATTTT	CASSIKGGHQPQHF
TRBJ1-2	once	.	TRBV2	TGTGCCAGCAGTGATCCGGCAGTGAGTGACTATGGCTACACCTTC	CASSDPAVSDYGYTF
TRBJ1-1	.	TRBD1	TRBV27	TGTGCCAGCAGTTCGGACAGGGGGCGGGAGCGAGCTTTCTTT	CASSSDRGRERAFF
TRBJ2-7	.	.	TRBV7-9	TGTGCCAGCACCCGACAGGACGACCTCTACGAGCAGTACTTC	CASTRQDDLYEQYF
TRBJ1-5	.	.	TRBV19	TGTGCCGGTAGTATACCAGCCGGGCCAGAGCAGCCCCAGCATTTT	CAGSIPAGPEQPQHF
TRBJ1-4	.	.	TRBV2	TGTGCCAGCAGTGTGGGGGCTACAACTAATGAAAAACTGTTTTTT	CASSVGATTNEKLFF
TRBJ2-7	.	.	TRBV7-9	TGTGCCAGCAGCTCCAGATCGAGCTCCTACGAGCAGTACTTC	CASSSRSSSYEQYF
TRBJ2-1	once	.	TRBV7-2	TGTGCCAGCAGCCCCGTTAATATTAATGAGCAGTTCTTC	CASSPVNINEQFF
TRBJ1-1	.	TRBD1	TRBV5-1	TGCGCCAGCAGCTATAAGGGACAGACCACTGAAGCTTTCTTT	CASSYKGQTTEAFF
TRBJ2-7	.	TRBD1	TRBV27	TGTGCCAGCAGCCTCGCAGGGGGCGGAACGTCGGAGCAGTACTTC	CASSLAGGGTSEQYF
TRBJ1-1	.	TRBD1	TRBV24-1	TGTGCCACCAGTGATCCCCGACAGGGTGACGAGGCTTTCTTT	CATSDPRQGDEAFF
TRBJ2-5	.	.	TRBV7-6	TGTGCCAGCAGCTTACAAGAGACCCAGTACTTC	CASSLQETQYF
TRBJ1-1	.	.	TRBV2	TGTGCCAGCAGTGGATCTGGGCTCGAGAACACTGAAGCTTTCTTT	CASSGSGLENTEAFF
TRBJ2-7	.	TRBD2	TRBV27	TGTGCCACCGGGACTAGCGGGTTCCACGAGCAGTACTTC	CATGTSGFHEQYF
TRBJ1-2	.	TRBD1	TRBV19	TGTGCCAGTAGTGACCCCGGGACAGGGGTCTATGGCTACACCTTC	CASSDPGTGVYGYTF
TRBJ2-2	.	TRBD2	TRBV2	TGTGCCAGCAGTGATGGCGGGAGTGTCACCGGGGAGCTGTTTTTT	CASSDGGSVTGELFF
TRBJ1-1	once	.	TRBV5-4	TGTGCCAGCAGCTTGGACGGGGGGGGGCTCGGCACTGAAGCTTTCTTT	CASSLDGGGLGTEAFF